These 2 T cell receptor beta chains were all obtained from the same sample, sequenced in a study of siplizumab effects on memory and regulatory T cells. Generated by immunoSEQ multiplex PCR, the TCRdb table keeps only in-frame clones and is missing some. The sample has about 100,000 clones; more than 85% are singletons. Sequencing was done on a sample of CD4+ T cells sorted from blood. These receptor sequences come from a human donor in good health.

This clone was picked up one time. The chain carries TRBV19 and TRBJ1-2, with TRBD1 matching over 8 bases. There are 15 residues in the CDR3. The germline gives CDR1 LNHDA, CDR2 SQIVND (reference sequence). Germline trimming cut 6 bases from V and 5 bases from J; bases unmatched to any gene: 11. The DNA of the CDR3 is TGTGCCAGTAGGTCCCTCGGGACAGGCAAATATGGCTACACCTTC. Its translation is CASRSLGTGKYGYTF.

The gene calls are TRBV4-1 and TRBJ2-2; 8 bases agree with TRBD2. V trimming: 0 bases; J trimming: 0 bases; junction bases outside the gene matches: 3. The CDR3 is 17 amino acids. CDR1 is MGHRA, CDR2 YSYEKL, per germline. CDR3 DNA sequence: TGCGCCAGCAGCCAAGACCGCGGGGGGACGAACACCGGGGAGCTGTTTTTT. Translating it yields CASSQDRGGTNTGELFF.